What follows are 8 T cell receptor beta chains derived from one specimen sequenced in a study of CD8+CD57+ T cells in acquired aplastic anemia. Profiling of TCR beta VDJ combinations and CDR3 sequences used genomic DNA as template. TCRdb recomputed calls from the reads with MiXCR, one row per CDR3 protein. The table lists over 150,000 distinct CDR3 sequences, 71% of them singletons. Sequencing involved patients with CD8+CD57+ cell expansion previously shown by flow cytometry. Sequenced input: sorted CD4+, CD8+, or CD8+CD57+ T cells (not recorded which) from PBMCs. Receptors were obtained from a human donor with aplastic anemia.

A few counts support this clonotype. The chain recombines TRBV10-1 with TRBJ2-7; tentative D call: TRBD2 (6 bases). CDR3 length: 15 amino acids. Looked up from germline, CDR1 is WNHNN and CDR2 is SYGVQD (reference sequence). The V and J ends lost 5 bases and 0 bases respectively, with 14 bases between them. This CDR3 reads CASSNGSGDSYEQYF. CDR3 DNA sequence: TGCGCCAGCAGTAACGGGTCGGGGGACTCCTACGAGCAGTACTTC.

The chain recombines TRBV19 with TRBJ2-5; D remains ambiguous. This CDR3 has 12 residues. Germline assignment: CDR1 LNHDA and CDR2 SQIVND (reference sequence). V lost 9 bases and J lost 1, with 9 bases in between. The CDR3 nucleotides are TGTGCCAGCAGCCCGCTCCAAGAGACCCAGTACTTC. This gives the protein CASSPLQETQYF.

This sequence joins TRBV5-1 and TRBJ1-1, with D unclear. Trimming took 2 bases from V and 4 from J, leaving 9 bases between them. Germline V gives CDR1 SGHRS, CDR2 YFSETQ. The CDR3 sequence is 13 residues long. CDR3 sequence (DNA): TGCGCCAGCAGCTTCAATTTGGGCACTGAAGCTTTCTTT. As protein: CASSFNLGTEAFF.

With respect to this clonotype: Mismatch with germline at one junction end may stem from a read error. The chain recombines TRBV20-1 with TRBJ2-3, with D perhaps being TRBD1 or TRBD2 (6 bases each). This CDR3 spans 12 amino acids. Germline V gives CDR1 DFQATT, CDR2 SNEGSKA (reference sequence). The CDR3 bases are TGCAGTGCTACCGGGGGCACAGGTACGCAGTATTTT. Translating it yields CSATGGTGTQYF.

This clonotype has a count of ten or more. This chain joins TRBV5-6 and TRBJ1-5; D is uncertain. Germline V gene data show CDR1 as SGHDT and CDR2 as YYEEEE. The CDR3 is 15 amino acids. Trimming removed 0 bases from V and 0 bases from J, with 7 bases in between. The CDR3 reads CASSLVGASNQPQHF. The CDR3 DNA follows: TGTGCCAGCAGCTTGGTGGGAGCTAGCAATCAGCCCCAGCATTTT.

CDR3 DNA: TGTGCCACCATGAGGGGTGCACCTCCGTGCTCCTACGAGCAGTACGTC. Its translation: CATMRGAPPCSYEQYV. This chain uses TRBV24-1 with TRBJ2-7, with D tentatively TRBD1 or TRBD2 (5 bases each). Germline V gene sequence: CDR1 KGHDR, CDR2 SFDVKD. The germline V and J ends were trimmed by 8 bases and 0 bases, with 19 bases remaining between them. The CDR3 runs 16 residues.

In this sample, this clonotype turned up a few times. The chain couples TRBV6-4 to TRBJ2-2; D is unresolved. CDR1 MRHNA and CDR2 SNTAGT come from the germline V gene. The length of the CDR3 is 15 residues. The germline V and J ends were trimmed by 5 bases and 0 bases, with 10 bases remaining between them. This chain's CDR3 is CASSLDGTNTGELFF. DNA for the CDR3: TGTGCCAGCAGTTTGGACGGAACGAACACCGGGGAGCTGTTTTTT.

On this clonotype itself: One end of the junction varies from germline; a read error may be responsible. The V call is TRBV7-7, the J call TRBJ2-2; D remains ambiguous. The CDR3 length is 13 residues. Germline values: CDR1 SSHAT, CDR2 FNYEAQ (reference sequence). CDR3 sequence (DNA): TGTGCTAGCAGCTTAATAAACACCGGGGAGCTGTTTTTT. Its protein product is CASSLINTGELFF.